The subject of this entry is one T cell receptor beta chain. CDR3 length: 12 amino acids. Germline lookup yields CDR1 DFQATT and CDR2 SNEGSKA (reference sequence). This sample is drawn from a study of monozygotic twins with inflammatory bowel disease. Using the 5' RACE reads, TCRdb records one entry per CDR3 protein without DNA. Its table records 170,000 or so distinct CDR3 sequences. The chain joins TRBV20-1 to TRBJ2-3; TCRdb calls TRBD1, which cannot be checked without DNA. What was sequenced was blood. The clonotype comes from a human donor with ulcerative colitis or Crohn's disease, or a healthy co-twin of an affected twin (not recorded which). CDR3: CSAPGFGSTQYF.